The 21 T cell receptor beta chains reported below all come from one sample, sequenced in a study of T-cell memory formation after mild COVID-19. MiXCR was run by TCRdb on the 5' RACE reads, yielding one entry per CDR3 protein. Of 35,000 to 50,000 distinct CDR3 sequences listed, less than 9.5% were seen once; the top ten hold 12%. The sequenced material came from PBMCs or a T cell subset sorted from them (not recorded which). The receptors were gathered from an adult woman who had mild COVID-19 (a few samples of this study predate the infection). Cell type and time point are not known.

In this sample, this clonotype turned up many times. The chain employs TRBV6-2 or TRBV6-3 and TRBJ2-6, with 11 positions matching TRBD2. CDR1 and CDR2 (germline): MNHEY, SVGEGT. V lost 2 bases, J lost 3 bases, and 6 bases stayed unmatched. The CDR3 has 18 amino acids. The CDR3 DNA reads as TGTGCCAGCAGTTACGGTAGCGGGAGGGCATTTGGGGCCAACGTCCTGACTTTC. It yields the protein CASSYGSGRAFGANVLTF.

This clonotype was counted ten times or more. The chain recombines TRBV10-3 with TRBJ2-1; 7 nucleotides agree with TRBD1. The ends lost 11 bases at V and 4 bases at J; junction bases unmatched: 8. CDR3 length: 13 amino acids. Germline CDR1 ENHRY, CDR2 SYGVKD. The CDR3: CASQGEGYNEQFF. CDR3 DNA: TGTGCCTCCCAGGGGGAAGGATACAATGAGCAGTTCTTC.

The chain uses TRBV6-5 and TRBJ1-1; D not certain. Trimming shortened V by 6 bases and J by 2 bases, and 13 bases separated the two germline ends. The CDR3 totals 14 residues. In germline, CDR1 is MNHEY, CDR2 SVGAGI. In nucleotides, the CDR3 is TGTGCCAGCAGGACTGGCAGCCTAAACACTGAAGCTTTCTTT. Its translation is CASRTGSLNTEAFF.

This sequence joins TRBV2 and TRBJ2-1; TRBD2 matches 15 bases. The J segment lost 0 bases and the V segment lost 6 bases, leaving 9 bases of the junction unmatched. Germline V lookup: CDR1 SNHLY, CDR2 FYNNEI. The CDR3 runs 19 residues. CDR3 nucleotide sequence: TGTGCCAGCAGAAATCCCGGGACTAGCGGGGGGCCCTCCTACAATGAGCAGTTCTTC. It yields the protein CASRNPGTSGGPSYNEQFF.

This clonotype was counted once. CDR3 loop: CASSPDRGLSGYTF. The CDR3 nucleotides read TGTGCCAGCAGCCCGGACAGGGGGCTAAGCGGCTACACCTTC. V gene TRBV7-9 combines with J gene TRBJ1-2; 11 nucleotides align to TRBD1. V shed 5 bases and J 8 bases; nucleotides not matched to a gene: 7. Germline-derived CDR1 and CDR2 are SEHNR and FQNEAQ (reference sequence). The CDR3 is 14 residues long.

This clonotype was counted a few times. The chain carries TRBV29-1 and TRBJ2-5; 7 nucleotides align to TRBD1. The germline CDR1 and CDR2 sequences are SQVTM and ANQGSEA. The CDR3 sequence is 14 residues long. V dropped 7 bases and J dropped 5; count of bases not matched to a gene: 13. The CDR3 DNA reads TGCAGCGGGCAACACCAACAGGGGATGGAGACCCAGTACTTC. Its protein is CSGQHQQGMETQYF.

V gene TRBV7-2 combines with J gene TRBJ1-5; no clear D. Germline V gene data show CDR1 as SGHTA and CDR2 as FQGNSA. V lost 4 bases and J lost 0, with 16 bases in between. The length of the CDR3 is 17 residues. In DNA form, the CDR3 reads TGTGCCAGCAGCTCTGATCTAACAGACTATAGCAATCAGCCCCAGCATTTT. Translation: CASSSDLTDYSNQPQHF.

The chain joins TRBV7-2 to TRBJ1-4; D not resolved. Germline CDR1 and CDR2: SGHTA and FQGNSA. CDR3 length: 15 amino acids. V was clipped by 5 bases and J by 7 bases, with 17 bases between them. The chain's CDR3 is CASSQNLVRGEKLFF. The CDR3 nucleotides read TGTGCCAGCAGCCAAAACTTAGTACGAGGTGAAAAACTGTTTTTT. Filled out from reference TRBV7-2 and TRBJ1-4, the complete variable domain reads GAGVSQSPSNKVTEKGKDVELRCDPISGHTALYWYRQSLGQGLEFLIYFQGNSAPDKSGLPSDRFSAERTGGSVSTLTIQRTQQEDSAVYLCASSQNLVRGEKLFFGSGTQLSVL.

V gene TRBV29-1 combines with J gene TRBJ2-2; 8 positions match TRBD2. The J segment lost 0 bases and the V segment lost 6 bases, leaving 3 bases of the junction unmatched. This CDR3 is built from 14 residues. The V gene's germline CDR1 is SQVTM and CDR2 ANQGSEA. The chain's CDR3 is CSVRLATNTGELFF. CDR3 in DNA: TGCAGCGTCAGACTAGCGACGAACACCGGGGAGCTGTTTTTT.

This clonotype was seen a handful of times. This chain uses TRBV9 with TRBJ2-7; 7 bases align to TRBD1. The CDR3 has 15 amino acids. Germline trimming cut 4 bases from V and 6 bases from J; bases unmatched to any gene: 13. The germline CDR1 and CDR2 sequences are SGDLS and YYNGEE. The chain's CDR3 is CASSPGQARHREQYF. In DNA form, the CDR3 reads TGTGCCAGCAGCCCAGGACAGGCGAGGCATCGCGAGCAGTACTTC.

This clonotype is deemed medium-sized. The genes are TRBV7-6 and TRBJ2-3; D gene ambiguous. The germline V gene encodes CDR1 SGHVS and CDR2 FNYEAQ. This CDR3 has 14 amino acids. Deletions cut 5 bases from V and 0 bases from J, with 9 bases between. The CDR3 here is CASSPSTSTDTQYF. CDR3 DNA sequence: TGTGCCAGCAGCCCTTCCACTAGCACAGATACGCAGTATTTT. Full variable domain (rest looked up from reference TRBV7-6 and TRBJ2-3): GAGVSQSPRYKVTKRGQDVALRCDPISGHVSLYWYRQALGQGPEFLTYFNYEAQQDKSGLPNDRFSAERPEGSISTLTIQRTEQRDSAMYRCASSPSTSTDTQYFGPGTRLTVL.

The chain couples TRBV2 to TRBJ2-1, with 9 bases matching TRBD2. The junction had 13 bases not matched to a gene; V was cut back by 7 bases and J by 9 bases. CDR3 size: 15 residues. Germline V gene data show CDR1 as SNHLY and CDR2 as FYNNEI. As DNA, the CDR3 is TGTGCCAGCACTACGGGGGTAGCGGGAGTTGGTGAGCAGTTCTTC. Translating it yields CASTTGVAGVGEQFF.

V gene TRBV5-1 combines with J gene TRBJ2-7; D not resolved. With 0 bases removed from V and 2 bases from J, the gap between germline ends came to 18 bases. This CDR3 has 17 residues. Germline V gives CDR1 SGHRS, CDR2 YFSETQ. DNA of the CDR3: TGCGCCAGCAGCTTGGGCCCAAGGCAGCCCGACACCTACGAGCAGTACTTC. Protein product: CASSLGPRQPDTYEQYF.

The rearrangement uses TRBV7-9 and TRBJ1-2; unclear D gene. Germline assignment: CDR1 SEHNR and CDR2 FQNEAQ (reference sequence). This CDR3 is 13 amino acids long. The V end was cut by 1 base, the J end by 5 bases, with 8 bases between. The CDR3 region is CASSLGDVYGYTF. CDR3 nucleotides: TGTGCCAGCAGCTTAGGAGACGTATATGGCTACACCTTC.

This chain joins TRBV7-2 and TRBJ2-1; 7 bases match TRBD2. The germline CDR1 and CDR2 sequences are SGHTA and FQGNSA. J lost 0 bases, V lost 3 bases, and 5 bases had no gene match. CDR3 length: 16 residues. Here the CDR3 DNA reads TGTGCCAGCAGCTTGGGCGGGAGCCCCTCCTACAATGAGCAGTTCTTC. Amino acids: CASSLGGSPSYNEQFF.

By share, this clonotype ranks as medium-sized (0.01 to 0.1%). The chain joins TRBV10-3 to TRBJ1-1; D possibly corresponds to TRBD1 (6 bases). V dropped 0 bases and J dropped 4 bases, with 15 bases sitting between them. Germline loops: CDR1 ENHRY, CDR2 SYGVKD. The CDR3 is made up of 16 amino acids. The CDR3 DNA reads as TGTGCCATCAGTGAGTCCCGGACAGCGGGCGGCACTGAAGCTTTCTTT. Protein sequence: CAISESRTAGGTEAFF.

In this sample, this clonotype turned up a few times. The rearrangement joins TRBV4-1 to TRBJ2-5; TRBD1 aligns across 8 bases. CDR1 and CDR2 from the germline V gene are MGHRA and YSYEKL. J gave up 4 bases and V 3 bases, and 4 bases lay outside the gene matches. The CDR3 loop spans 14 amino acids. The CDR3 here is CASSHGQGGETQYF. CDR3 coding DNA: TGCGCCAGCAGCCACGGACAGGGAGGAGAGACCCAGTACTTC.

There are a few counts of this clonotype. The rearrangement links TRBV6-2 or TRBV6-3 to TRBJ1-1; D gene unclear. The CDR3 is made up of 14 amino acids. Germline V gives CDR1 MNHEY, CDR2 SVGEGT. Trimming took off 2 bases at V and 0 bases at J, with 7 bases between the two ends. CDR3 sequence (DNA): TGTGCCAGCAGTTACACACAGATGAACACTGAAGCTTTCTTT. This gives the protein CASSYTQMNTEAFF.

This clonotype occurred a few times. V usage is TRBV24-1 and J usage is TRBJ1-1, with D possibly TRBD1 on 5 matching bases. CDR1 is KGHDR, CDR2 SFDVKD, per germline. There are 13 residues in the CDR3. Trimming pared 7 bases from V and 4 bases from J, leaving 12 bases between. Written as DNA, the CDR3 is TGTGCCACCAGAGGGCAGGGACCCACTGAAGCTTTCTTT. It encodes CATRGQGPTEAFF.

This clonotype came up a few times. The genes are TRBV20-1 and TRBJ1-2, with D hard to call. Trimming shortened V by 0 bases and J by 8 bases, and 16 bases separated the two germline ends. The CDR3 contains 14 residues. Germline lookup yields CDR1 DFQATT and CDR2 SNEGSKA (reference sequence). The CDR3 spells CSAREPSGDIGYTF. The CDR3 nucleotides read TGCAGTGCTAGAGAGCCCTCTGGGGATATAGGCTACACCTTC.

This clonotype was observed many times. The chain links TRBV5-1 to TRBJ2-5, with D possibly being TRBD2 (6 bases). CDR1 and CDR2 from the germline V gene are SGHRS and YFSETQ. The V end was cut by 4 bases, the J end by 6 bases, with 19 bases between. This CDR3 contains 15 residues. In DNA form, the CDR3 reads TGCGCCAGCAGCGAAATTCCGGGAGAGGGAAAGACCCAGTACTTC. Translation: CASSEIPGEGKTQYF.